The rows below give T cell receptor beta chains drawn from one sample of a study of early T cells in non-severe SARS-CoV-2 infection. TCRdb redid the calling of the 5' RACE reads with MiXCR, one entry per CDR3 protein. The sample has some 100,000 distinct CDR3 sequences; approximately 14% are singletons. Sequenced input: whole blood. The receptors stem from an adult who was a healthcare worker with PCR-confirmed SARS-CoV-2 infection or an uninfected control (not recorded which). The CDR3 runs from the conserved cysteine through the conserved F or W. D genes are given only for firm matches. Rows give clone size only sometimes, using once, few, many, or a class for an expanded clone.

TRBJ1-2,few,TRBV7-2,-,TGTGCCAGCAGCTTTGTCGACTATGGCTACACCTTC,CASSFVDYGYTF
TRBJ2-5,few,TRBV5-4,-,TGTGCCAGTACAATCCGACCAAGACTGAACCAAGAGACCCAGTACTTC,CASTIRPRLNQETQYF
TRBJ1-6,few,TRBV4-1,-,TGCGCCAGCAGCCAAGTCACCACCCTTAATTCACCCCTCCACTTT,CASSQVTTLNSPLHF
TRBJ2-3,few,TRBV29-1,TRBD2,TGCAGCGTTGAAAGGCAGCGGGGGGGCGCAGATACGCAGTATTTT,CSVERQRGGADTQYF
TRBJ2-5,few,TRBV30,-,TGTGCCTGGAGTATAACGCCCATTAAAGAGACCCAGTACTTC,CAWSITPIKETQYF
TRBJ1-5,few,TRBV19,TRBD1,TGCGCCAGTAGTACGGACAGGGGGCACAATCAGCCCCAGCATTTT,CASSTDRGHNQPQHF
TRBJ1-1,-,TRBV20-1,-,TGCAGTGTGCGGGGCAGGGTGAACACTGAAGCTTTCTTT,CSVRGRVNTEAFF
TRBJ1-6,few,TRBV30,-,TGTGCCTGGAGTGTAGGGCCAATCCACTATAATTCACCCCTCCACTTT,CAWSVGPIHYNSPLHF
TRBJ1-2,-,TRBV29-1,-,TGCAGCGTTGAAGATCGGGGAGGCTATGGCTACACCTTC,CSVEDRGGYGYTF
TRBJ1-2,-,TRBV27,-,TGTGCCAGCAGTTTTGGATCAGGGATTGGGGGAGTTGGCTACACCTTC,CASSFGSGIGGVGYTF
TRBJ2-5,few,TRBV20-1,TRBD2,TGCAGTGCTCATAGTGCGGGGGTTACGACCCAGTACTTC,CSAHSAGVTTQYF
TRBJ1-1,-,TRBV29-1,TRBD1,TGCAGCGCAAGAGACAGGGGCGGGTTTACTGAAGCTTTCTTT,CSARDRGGFTEAFF
TRBJ1-2,few,TRBV10-3,-,TGTGCCATCAGCCCTAGGGCTGGCCTCGGTAACTATGGCTACACCTTC,CAISPRAGLGNYGYTF
TRBJ2-2,-,TRBV2,-,TGTGCCAGCAGTGTAGGAGCCGCCTCGAGGTTCGCCGGGGAGCTGTTTTTT,CASSVGAASRFAGELFF
TRBJ2-2,-,TRBV6-5,-,TGTGCCAGCACCCGCGGGACAGTGAACACCGGGGAGCTGTTTTTT,CASTRGTVNTGELFF
TRBJ1-2,-,TRBV6-5,-,TGTGCCACCAGTACCGGGCTCCAGGTAGAGGGCTACACCTTC,CATSTGLQVEGYTF
TRBJ2-3,many,TRBV7-2,TRBD2,TGTGCCAGCAGCTTAGGACTAGCGGGGACAGATACGCAGTATTTT,CASSLGLAGTDTQYF
TRBJ1-3,many,TRBV5-1,-,TGCGCCAGCAGCTTGGGGGACGGCAGGATCTCTGGAAACACCATATATTTT,CASSLGDGRISGNTIYF
TRBJ1-2,-,TRBV12-3/TRBV12-4,TRBD1,TGTGCCAGCAGTGGGCCGGGACAGGGCTTCTATGGCTACACCTTC,CASSGPGQGFYGYTF
TRBJ2-1,-,TRBV6-6,-,TGTGCCAGCAGTTACTCGAAGGTGCGGGTGGCTAGCGTCGATGAGCAGTTCTTC,CASSYSKVRVASVDEQFF
TRBJ1-4,once,TRBV12-3/TRBV12-4,-,TGTGCCAGCTATAAGGGCAGACTGTTTTTT,CASYKGRLFF
TRBJ1-1,-,TRBV20-1,TRBD1,TGCAGTGCTCCTAACAGGGGATCGAACACTGAAGCTTTCTTT,CSAPNRGSNTEAFF
TRBJ2-1,few,TRBV6-2/TRBV6-3,TRBD2,TGTGCCAGCAGTGTCCTACTAGCGGGGGTGTCCCCGGGTAATGAGCAGTTCTTC,CASSVLLAGVSPGNEQFF
TRBJ2-5,-,TRBV11-2,TRBD1,TGTGCCAGCAGCTTAGATTCGAGGACAGGGGGCGGGGAGACCCAGTACTTC,CASSLDSRTGGGETQYF
TRBJ2-1,few,TRBV9,TRBD2,TGTGCCAGCAGCGTAGGTCTAGCGGGGGGAAACAATGAGCAGTTCTTC,CASSVGLAGGNNEQFF
TRBJ2-2,few,TRBV9,TRBD2,TGTGCCAGCAGCTCGGGACTAGCCAGGGGCGGGGAGCTGTTTTTT,CASSSGLARGGELFF
TRBJ2-3,many,TRBV11-3,TRBD2,TGTGCCAGCGCGGGGGGCGGCCGCACAGATACGCAGTATTTT,CASAGGGRTDTQYF
TRBJ1-1,many,TRBV18,-,TGTGCCAGCTCCATCCGGTTGGGAGAGGACACTGAAGCTTTCTTT,CASSIRLGEDTEAFF
TRBJ1-5,few,TRBV27,-,TGTGCCAGCAGTTTATCATCAGGGAGGTCGGGTCAGCCCCAGCATTTT,CASSLSSGRSGQPQHF
TRBJ1-2,few,TRBV7-9,TRBD1,TGTGCCAGCACCAACAGGGGGTTGAACTATGGCTACACCTTC,CASTNRGLNYGYTF
TRBJ2-2,-,TRBV12-5,-,TGTGCTAGTGCCGAAACCGGGGCGTCGAACACCGGGGAGCTGTTTTTT,CASAETGASNTGELFF
TRBJ2-3,many,TRBV27,-,TGTGCCAGCGCGAGTCGTTCTGCGAGCACAGATACGCAGTATTTT,CASASRSASTDTQYF
TRBJ2-1,-,TRBV7-6,-,TGTGCCAGCAGCTTTACAGGGTACAATGAGCAGTTCTTC,CASSFTGYNEQFF
TRBJ1-1,-,TRBV29-1,TRBD1,TGCAGCGTTGAGAGGGACAGAGCTGTGAACACTGAAGCTTTCTTT,CSVERDRAVNTEAFF
TRBJ1-1,many,TRBV5-6,TRBD1,TGTGCCAGCAGTTGGGGACAGATTGAAGCTTTCTTT,CASSWGQIEAFF
TRBJ2-6,-,TRBV25-1,-,TGTGCCAGCAGTGAAAGACAGGAAAAGAGCTCTGGGGCCAACGTCCTGACTTTC,CASSERQEKSSGANVLTF
TRBJ2-2,-,TRBV12-3/TRBV12-4,-,TGTGCCAGCAGTTTTTCCGAGGGGGGGGAGCTGTTTTTT,CASSFSEGGELFF
TRBJ2-3,-,TRBV9,TRBD1,TGTGCCAGCAGCGTACGATTGACAGGGGGGCGCACAGATACGCAGTATTTT,CASSVRLTGGRTDTQYF
TRBJ2-3,-,TRBV6-1,TRBD2,TGTGCCAGCAGGCCGGGACTAGCGGCAGTAGGCACAGATACGCAGTATTTT,CASRPGLAAVGTDTQYF
TRBJ2-3,-,TRBV10-2,-,TGCGCCAGCAGAGGCGGCACAGATACGCAGTATTTT,CASRGGTDTQYF
TRBJ2-3,-,TRBV12-5,TRBD2,TGTGCTAGTGGTTTGGTACCGGGCGGGACTAGCGTCCCCACGTATTTT,CASGLVPGGTSVPTYF
TRBJ2-5,few,TRBV10-2,-,TGCGCCAGCAACCACCAGGGCCAAGAGACCCAGTACTTC,CASNHQGQETQYF
TRBJ2-5,few,TRBV12-3/TRBV12-4,TRBD2,TGTGCCAGCAGTCCCCCCGTCACTAGCGTTTGGTACCAAGAGACCCAGTACTTC,CASSPPVTSVWYQETQYF
TRBJ2-5,-,TRBV12-3/TRBV12-4,-,TGTGCCAGCAGTTTTAGGGATGAAAGGGGGGCTAGCCAAGAGACCCAGTACTTC,CASSFRDERGASQETQYF